Below are 27 T cell receptor beta chains sequenced from a single sample in a study of T cell responses to AZD1222 COVID-19 vaccine. Here immunoSEQ multiplex PCR was the method, and the copy in TCRdb shows in-frame clones only, minus some. The sample carries about 110,000 clones, roughly 87% recorded once. The sequenced sample was peripheral blood, obtained on day 0 of AZD1222 vaccination. These receptors were obtained from an adult in good health.

The gene calls are TRBV7-2 and TRBJ1-2; no clear D. Deletions cut 1 base from V and 11 bases from J, with 11 bases between. Germline CDR1 and CDR2: SGHTA and FQGNSA. The CDR3 is 12 residues long. The CDR3, as DNA: TGTGCCAGCAGCTTAGAGACAATAAAATACACCTTC. Its protein is CASSLETIKYTF.

This clone was detected a few times. The genes are TRBV28 and TRBJ2-2; TRBD1 might be the D (5 bases). The germline V gene encodes CDR1 MDHEN and CDR2 SYDVKM. The CDR3 is 14 residues long. Trimming removed 6 bases from V and 6 bases from J, with 14 bases in between. The CDR3 region is CASRKIRDPGELFF. For the CDR3, the DNA is TGTGCCAGCAGAAAAATCAGGGATCCCGGGGAGCTGTTTTTT. Variable domain in full (rest from reference TRBV28 and TRBJ2-2): DVKVTQSSRYLVKRTGEKVFLECVQDMDHENMFWYRQDPGLGLRLIYFSYDVKMKEKGDIPEGYSVSREKKERFSLILESASTNQTSMYLCASRKIRDPGELFFGEGSRLTVL.

The J gene is TRBJ2-5, the V gene TRBV24-1; D gene unclear. The CDR3 covers 13 residues. Per germline, CDR1 KGHDR and CDR2 SFDVKD. The germline V and J ends were trimmed by 10 bases and 0 bases, with 11 bases remaining between them. Here the CDR3 DNA reads TGTGCCACGCAGCTCGGGTACCAAGAGACCCAGTACTTC. Residues: CATQLGYQETQYF.

The chain is built from TRBV18 and TRBJ2-7, with TRBD1 identical over 9 bases. This CDR3 is built from 17 residues. The V gene's germline CDR1 is KGHSH and CDR2 LQKENI. Trimming took 6 bases from V and 5 from J; bases not matched to a gene: 17. The CDR3 DNA sequence: TGTGCCAGCTCCACGCTCGGGGGACAGGGATGGGTGAACGAGCAGTACTTC. As protein: CASSTLGGQGWVNEQYF. The entire variable domain, with the rest obtained from reference TRBV18 and TRBJ2-7, is as follows: NAGVMQNPRHLVRRRGQEARLRCSPMKGHSHVYWYRQLPEEGLKFMVYLQKENIIDESGMPKERFSAEFPKEGPSILRIQQVVRGDSAAYFCASSTLGGQGWVNEQYFGPGTRLTVT.

The chain is built from TRBV11-2 and TRBJ1-4, with TRBD1 matching 7 bases. Looked up from germline, CDR1 is SGHAT and CDR2 is FQNNGV. V gave up 5 bases and J gave up 8 bases; unmatched junction bases: 11. The length of the CDR3 is 15 residues. CDR3 nucleotide sequence: TGTGCCAGCAGCCGACGTAGGGGGCGCAACGAAAAACTGTTTTTT. Protein sequence: CASSRRRGRNEKLFF.

The chain recombines TRBV2 with TRBJ2-3; 11 bases align to TRBD2. The V and J ends lost 7 bases and 0 bases, in that order; junction bases with no gene match: 6. This CDR3 is 16 amino acids long. The germline V gene has CDR1 SNHLY and CDR2 FYNNEI. The CDR3 reads CASKVTSGSSTDTQYF. The CDR3 bases are TGTGCCAGCAAAGTAACTAGCGGGAGCAGCACAGATACGCAGTATTTT.

The chain carries TRBV6-5 and TRBJ1-2; TRBD1 matches 10 bases. CDR1 MNHEY and CDR2 SVGAGI come from the germline V gene. The CDR3 is 15 amino acids. V was clipped by 6 bases and J by 2 bases; unmatched bases: 6. For the CDR3, the DNA is TGTGCCAGCAGCGACAGGGGGCTAACGAACTATGGCTACACCTTC. Residues: CASSDRGLTNYGYTF.

This chain connects TRBV5-1 to TRBJ1-6, with 10 bases matching TRBD1. The CDR3 length is 14 residues. Germline V lookup: CDR1 SGHRS, CDR2 YFSETQ. V lost 7 bases to trimming and J lost 5 bases; unmatched junction nucleotides: 3. The CDR3 DNA sequence: TGCGCCAGCCGGACAGGGGGTGATAATTCACCCCTCCACTTT. Protein sequence: CASRTGGDNSPLHF. Full variable domain (outside the CDR3, taken from reference TRBV5-1 and TRBJ1-6): KAGVTQTPRYLIKTRGQQVTLSCSPISGHRSVSWYQQTPGQGLQFLFEYFSETQRNKGNFPGRFSGRQFSNSRSEMNVSTLELGDSALYLCASRTGGDNSPLHFGNGTRLTVT.

Comment on this clone: At one end, the junction sequence differs from germline, possibly due to a read error. The chain carries TRBV2 and TRBJ1-2; 8 bases line up with TRBD1. Germline V CDR1 and CDR2: SNHLY, FYNNEI. The CDR3 is 15 amino acids. The CDR3, as DNA: TGTGCCAGCAGCGAAGGACAGGGCCCGTTCTATGGCTACACCTTC. As protein: CASSEGQGPFYGYTF.

V gene TRBV6-5 combines with J gene TRBJ2-2; the D gene could be TRBD1 or TRBD2 (5 bases each). From germline, CDR1 is MNHEY and CDR2 SVGAGI. V shed 5 bases and J shed 2 bases, with 12 bases lying between them. CDR3 size: 15 residues. The CDR3 loop reads CASSPGGTNTGELFF. The CDR3, as DNA: TGTGCCAGCAGTCCCGGTGGGACCAACACCGGGGAGCTGTTTTTT.

The chain carries TRBV19 and TRBJ1-1, with 10 positions matching TRBD1. This CDR3 contains 16 residues. V shed 10 bases and J 0 bases; nucleotides not matched to a gene: 11. CDR1 LNHDA and CDR2 SQIVND come from the germline V gene (reference sequence). CDR3 residues: CATTKDRGYMNTEAFF. As DNA, the CDR3 is TGTGCCACTACCAAGGACAGGGGGTATATGAACACTGAAGCTTTCTTT.

As for this clone: Germline is not matched at one junction end, which may reflect a read error. The chain links TRBV7-7 to TRBJ2-2; TRBD1 agrees at 10 bases. Per germline, CDR1 SSHAT and CDR2 FNYEAQ (reference sequence). The CDR3 runs to 15 residues. Here the CDR3 DNA reads TGTGCTAGCAGCAAAGACAGGGGGCCCTCCGGGGAGCTGTTTTTT. Its translation: CASSKDRGPSGELFF.

The V gene is TRBV19, the J gene TRBJ2-3; TRBD2 matches 8 bases. The V gene end was trimmed by 3 bases and the J gene end by 6 bases; junction bases not matched to a gene: 8. From germline, CDR1 is LNHDA and CDR2 SQIVND (reference sequence). The CDR3 sequence is 15 residues long. This CDR3 reads CASSMAAGVGDTQYF. The CDR3, as DNA: TGTGCCAGTAGTATGGCAGCGGGGGTAGGGGATACGCAGTATTTT.

The chain uses TRBV24-1 and TRBJ2-1; tentatively, D is TRBD2 (6 bases). CDR3 length equals 16 residues. Germline V gene lookup returns CDR1 KGHDR and CDR2 SFDVKD. V lost 3 bases, J lost 0 bases, and 11 bases lay in between. This CDR3 reads CATSDVGRSSYNEQFF. CDR3 nucleotide sequence: TGTGCCACCAGTGATGTAGGGAGGAGCTCCTACAATGAGCAGTTCTTC.

The chain couples TRBV4-2 to TRBJ2-1; 10 bases map to TRBD2. This CDR3 is built from 17 residues. Germline lookup yields CDR1 LGHNA and CDR2 YNFKEQ. Germline trimming cut 0 bases from V and 5 bases from J; bases unmatched to any gene: 7. The CDR3 DNA is TGTGCCAGCAGCCAAGAAGGTAAAGCGGGAGGGAACAATGAGCAGTTCTTC. This translates into CASSQEGKAGGNNEQFF.

The chain employs TRBV10-3 and TRBJ2-7; D gene uncertain. Germline lookup yields CDR1 ENHRY and CDR2 SYGVKD. V was clipped by 3 bases and J by 4 bases, with 4 bases between them. The CDR3 totals 11 residues. CDR3 residues: CAISDLYEQYF. The CDR3 bases are TGTGCCATCAGTGACTTGTACGAGCAGTACTTC.

This clone was counted once. The chain recombines TRBV10-3 with TRBJ1-1, with TRBD1 matching 9 bases. CDR1 and CDR2 from the germline V gene are ENHRY and SYGVKD. J lost 1 base, V lost 0 bases, and 3 bases had no gene match. This CDR3 contains 16 residues. The CDR3 DNA follows: TGTGCCATCAGTGAGTCTGGGACAGGGACGAACACTGAAGCTTTCTTT. This codes for CAISESGTGTNTEAFF.

The V call is TRBV12-3 or TRBV12-4, the J call TRBJ2-7; 8 nucleotides line up with TRBD1. This CDR3 is 13 amino acids long. Losses at the gene ends were 4 bases for V and 6 bases for J; bases not matched to a gene: 5. In DNA form, the CDR3 reads TGTGCCAGCAGTTCAGGACAGGGAGGCGAGCAGTACTTC. This gives the protein CASSSGQGGEQYF.

This chain joins TRBV2 and TRBJ1-2, with 8 bases matching TRBD1. V gave up 5 bases and J gave up 5 bases; unmatched junction bases: 10. The V gene's germline CDR1 is SNHLY and CDR2 FYNNEI. The CDR3 has 15 residues. The CDR3 DNA reads TGTGCCAGCAGTCGAATCGGACAGGGTTCATATGGCTACACCTTC. Protein sequence: CASSRIGQGSYGYTF. The complete variable domain, with remaining parts taken from reference TRBV2 and TRBJ1-2, reads EPEVTQTPSHQVTQMGQEVILRCVPISNHLYFYWYRQILGQKVEFLVSFYNNEISEKSEIFDDQFSVERPDGSNFTLKIRSTKLEDSAMYFCASSRIGQGSYGYTFGSGTRLTVV.

This clone turned up a few times. The rearrangement links TRBV28 to TRBJ2-7; unclear D gene. The V gene lost 6 bases and the J gene lost 3 bases, with 15 bases spanning the gap. The CDR3 length is 14 residues. Germline V gene lookup returns CDR1 MDHEN and CDR2 SYDVKM. The CDR3 DNA reads TGTGCCAGCAGCGTCTATAACCCAGACTACGAGCAGTACTTC. Translating it yields CASSVYNPDYEQYF.

The CDR3 is CASSQTTGNQPQHF. The CDR3 DNA follows: TGTGCCAGCAGCCAAACGACAGGCAATCAGCCCCAGCATTTT. The chain carries TRBV3-1 (or the pseudogene TRBV3-2) and TRBJ1-5; D might be TRBD1 (5 bases). Trimming removed 2 bases from V and 2 bases from J, with 7 bases in between. Germline assignment: CDR1 LGHDT and CDR2 YNNKEL (reference sequence). This CDR3 has 14 residues.

The chain recombines TRBV5-1 with TRBJ2-1; TRBD1 matches 7 bases. The V segment lost 0 bases and the J segment 3 bases; nucleotides outside the gene matches: 3. The CDR3 length is 15 residues. The germline V gene encodes CDR1 SGHRS and CDR2 YFSETQ. The CDR3 nucleotides read TGCGCCAGCAGCTTGGAGGGGGCGGGCTACAATGAGCAGTTCTTC. Its protein is CASSLEGAGYNEQFF.

The CDR3: CASSPPGDTEAFF. CDR3 nucleotide sequence: TGTGCCAGCAGCCCACCGGGGGACACTGAAGCTTTCTTT. This chain uses TRBV7-9 with TRBJ1-1, with TRBD1 as a possible D gene (5 bases). From germline, CDR1 is SEHNR and CDR2 FQNEAQ (reference sequence). The CDR3 runs 13 residues. Trimming took 5 bases from V and 3 from J, leaving 10 bases between them.

The J gene is TRBJ2-7, the V gene TRBV9, with TRBD2 identical over 7 bases. There are 15 residues in the CDR3. CDR1 and CDR2 (germline): SGDLS, YYNGEE. Germline trimming cut 2 bases from V and 3 bases from J; bases unmatched to any gene: 8. The CDR3: CASSVGGSFSYEQYF. Written as DNA, the CDR3 is TGTGCCAGCAGCGTCGGCGGGAGCTTTAGCTACGAGCAGTACTTC.

This chain connects TRBV9 to TRBJ2-7; D remains ambiguous. Germline V gene data show CDR1 as SGDLS and CDR2 as YYNGEE. The germline V and J ends were trimmed by 7 bases and 3 bases, with 17 bases remaining between them. The CDR3 is 14 residues long. CDR3: CASLNGPRHYEQYF. The DNA of the CDR3 is TGTGCCAGCTTAAACGGCCCCCGGCACTACGAGCAGTACTTC.

This clone was counted a few times. The V call is TRBV7-3, the J call TRBJ1-1, with D hard to call. The CDR3 has 14 residues. Deletions cut 2 bases from V and 4 bases from J, with 11 bases between. Germline loops: CDR1 SGHTA, CDR2 FQGTGA. The CDR3 protein is CASSLEAGITEAFF. CDR3 in DNA: TGTGCCAGCAGCTTAGAGGCAGGAATCACTGAAGCTTTCTTT.

The chain carries TRBV6-6 and TRBJ2-7, with TRBD1 matching 7 bases. From germline, CDR1 is MNHNY and CDR2 SVGAGI (reference sequence). This CDR3 contains 15 residues. With 6 bases clipped from V and 5 bases from J, the junction kept 13 bases outside the gene matches. For the CDR3, the DNA is TGTGCCAGCAGCCAGACAGGGCGAAGTAAGAACGAGCAGTACTTC. This encodes CASSQTGRSKNEQYF.